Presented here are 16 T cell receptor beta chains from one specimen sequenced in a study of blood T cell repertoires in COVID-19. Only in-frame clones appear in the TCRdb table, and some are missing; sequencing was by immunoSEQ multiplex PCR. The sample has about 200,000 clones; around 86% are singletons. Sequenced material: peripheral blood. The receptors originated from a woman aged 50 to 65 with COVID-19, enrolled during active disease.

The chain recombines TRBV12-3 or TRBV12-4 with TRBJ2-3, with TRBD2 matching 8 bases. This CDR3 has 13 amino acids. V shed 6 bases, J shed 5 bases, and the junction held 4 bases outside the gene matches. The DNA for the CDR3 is TGTGCCAGCAGACGGGGGGGCGGAGATACGCAGTATTTT. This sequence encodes CASRRGGGDTQYF.

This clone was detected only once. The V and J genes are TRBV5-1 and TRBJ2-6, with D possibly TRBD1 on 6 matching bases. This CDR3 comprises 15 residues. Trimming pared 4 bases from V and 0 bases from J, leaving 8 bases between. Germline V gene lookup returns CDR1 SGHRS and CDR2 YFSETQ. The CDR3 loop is CASSRDNSGANVLTF. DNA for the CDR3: TGCGCCAGCAGCCGGGACAACTCTGGGGCCAACGTCCTGACTTTC. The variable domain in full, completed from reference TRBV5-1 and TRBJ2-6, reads KAGVTQTPRYLIKTRGQQVTLSCSPISGHRSVSWYQQTPGQGLQFLFEYFSETQRNKGNFPGRFSGRQFSNSRSEMNVSTLELGDSALYLCASSRDNSGANVLTFGAGSRLTVL.

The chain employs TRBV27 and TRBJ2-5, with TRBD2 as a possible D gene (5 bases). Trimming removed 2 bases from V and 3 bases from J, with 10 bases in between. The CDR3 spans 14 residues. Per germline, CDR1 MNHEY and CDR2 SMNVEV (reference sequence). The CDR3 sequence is CASSLLPGEETQYF. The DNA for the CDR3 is TGTGCCAGCAGTTTACTTCCCGGGGAAGAGACCCAGTACTTC.

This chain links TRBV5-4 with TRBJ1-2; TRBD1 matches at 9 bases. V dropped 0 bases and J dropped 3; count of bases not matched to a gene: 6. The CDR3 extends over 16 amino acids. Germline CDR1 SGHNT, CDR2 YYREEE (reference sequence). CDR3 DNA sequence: TGTGCCAGCAGCTTGGCCGGGACAGGGAAATACTATGGCTACACCTTC. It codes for CASSLAGTGKYYGYTF.

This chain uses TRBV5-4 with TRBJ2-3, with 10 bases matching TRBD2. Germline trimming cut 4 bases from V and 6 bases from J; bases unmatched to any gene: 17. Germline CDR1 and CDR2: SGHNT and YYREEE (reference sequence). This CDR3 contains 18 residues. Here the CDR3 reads CASSDDIFLAGDGDTQYF. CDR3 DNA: TGTGCCAGCAGCGATGATATCTTTCTAGCGGGGGACGGGGATACGCAGTATTTT. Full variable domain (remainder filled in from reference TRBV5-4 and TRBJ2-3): ETGVTQSPTHLIKTRGQQVTLRCSSQSGHNTVSWYQQALGQGPQFIFQYYREEENGRGNFPPRFSGLQFPNYSSELNVNALELDDSALYLCASSDDIFLAGDGDTQYFGPGTRLTVL.

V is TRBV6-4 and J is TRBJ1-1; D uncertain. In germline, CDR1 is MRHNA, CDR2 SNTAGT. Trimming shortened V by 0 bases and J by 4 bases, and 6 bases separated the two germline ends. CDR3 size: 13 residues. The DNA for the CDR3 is TGTGCCAGCAGTGACTCACGAGCCACTGAAGCTTTCTTT. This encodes CASSDSRATEAFF.

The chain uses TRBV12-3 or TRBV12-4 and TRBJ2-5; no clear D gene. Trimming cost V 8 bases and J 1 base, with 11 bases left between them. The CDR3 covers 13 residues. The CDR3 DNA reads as TGTGCCAGCGCGGCTGAACTCCAAGAGACCCAGTACTTC. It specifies CASAAELQETQYF.

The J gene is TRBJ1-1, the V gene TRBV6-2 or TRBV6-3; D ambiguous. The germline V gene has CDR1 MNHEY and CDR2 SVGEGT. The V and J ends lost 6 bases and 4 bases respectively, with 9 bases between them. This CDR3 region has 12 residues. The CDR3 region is CASSRKSTEAFF. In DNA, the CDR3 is TGTGCCAGCAGCCGAAAGAGCACTGAAGCTTTCTTT.

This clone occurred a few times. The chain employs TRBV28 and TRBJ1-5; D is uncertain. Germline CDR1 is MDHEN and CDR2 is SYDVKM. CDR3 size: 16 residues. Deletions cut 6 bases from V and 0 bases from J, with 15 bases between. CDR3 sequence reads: CASRLGVGFSNQPQHF. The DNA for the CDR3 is TGTGCCAGCAGACTCGGGGTAGGGTTTAGCAATCAGCCCCAGCATTTT.

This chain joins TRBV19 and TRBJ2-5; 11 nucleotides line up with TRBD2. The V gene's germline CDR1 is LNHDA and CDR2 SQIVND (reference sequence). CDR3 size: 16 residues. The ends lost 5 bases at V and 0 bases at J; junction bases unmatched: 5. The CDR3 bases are TGTGCCAGTAGTCCTGGGACTAGCGGATACCAAGAGACCCAGTACTTC. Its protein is CASSPGTSGYQETQYF.

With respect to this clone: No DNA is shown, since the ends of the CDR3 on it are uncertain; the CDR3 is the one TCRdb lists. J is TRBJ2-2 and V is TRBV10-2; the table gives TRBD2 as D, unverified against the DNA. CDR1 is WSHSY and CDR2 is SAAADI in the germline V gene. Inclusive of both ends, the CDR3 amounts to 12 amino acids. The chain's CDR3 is CASSTSAGELFF.

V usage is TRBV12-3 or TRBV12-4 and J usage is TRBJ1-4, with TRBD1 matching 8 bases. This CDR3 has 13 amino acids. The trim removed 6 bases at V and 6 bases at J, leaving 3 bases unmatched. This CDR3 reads CASSVDRDEKLFF. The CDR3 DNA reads TGTGCCAGCAGCGTGGACAGGGATGAAAAACTGTTTTTT.

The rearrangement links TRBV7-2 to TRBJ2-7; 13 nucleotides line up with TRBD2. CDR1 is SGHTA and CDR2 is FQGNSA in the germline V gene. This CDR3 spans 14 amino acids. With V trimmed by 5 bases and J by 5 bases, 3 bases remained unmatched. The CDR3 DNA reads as TGTGCCAGCAGCCTAGGGACTAGCGGGGACGAGCAGTACTTC. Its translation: CASSLGTSGDEQYF.

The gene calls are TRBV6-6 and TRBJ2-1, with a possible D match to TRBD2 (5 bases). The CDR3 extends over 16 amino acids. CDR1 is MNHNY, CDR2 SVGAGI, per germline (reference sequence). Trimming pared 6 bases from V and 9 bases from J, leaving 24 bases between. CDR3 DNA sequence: TGTGCCAGCAGCCTACTCGCTCTAGATGCGGGTGGTGAGCAGTTCTTC. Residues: CASSLLALDAGGEQFF.

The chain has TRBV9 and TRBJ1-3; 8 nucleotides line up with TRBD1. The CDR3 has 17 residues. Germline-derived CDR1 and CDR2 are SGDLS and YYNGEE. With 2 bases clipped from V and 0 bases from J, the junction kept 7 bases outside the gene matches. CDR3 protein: CASSVATGANSGNTIYF. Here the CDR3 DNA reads TGTGCCAGCAGCGTGGCGACAGGGGCCAACTCTGGAAACACCATATATTTT.

The CDR3 sequence: CASSPDGSYEQYV. CDR3 DNA: TGTGCCAGCAGTCCGGACGGGAGCTACGAGCAGTACGTC. The V call is TRBV5-4, the J call TRBJ2-7; possibly TRBD2 for D (6 bases). The CDR3 is 13 amino acids. V lost 5 bases and J lost 3, with 12 bases in between. Germline V gives CDR1 SGHNT, CDR2 YYREEE (reference sequence).